A single sample gave rise to the 23 T cell receptor beta chains below, sequenced in a study of blood T cell repertoires in COVID-19. Generated by immunoSEQ multiplex PCR, the TCRdb table keeps only in-frame clones and is missing some. The sample records around 260,000 clones, 86% being singletons. The sample comprised peripheral blood. The source is a woman under 40 with active or convalescent COVID-19.

The chain uses TRBV19 and TRBJ1-6; D gene uncertain. Deletions cut 7 bases from V and 8 bases from J, with 12 bases between. Germline V gives CDR1 LNHDA, CDR2 SQIVND (reference sequence). There are 13 residues in the CDR3. Written as DNA, the CDR3 is TGTGCCAGTAACTACAACCTGGATTCACCCCTCCACTTT. It yields the protein CASNYNLDSPLHF.

The chain uses TRBV19 and TRBJ1-2, with TRBD1 identical over 10 bases. This CDR3 is built from 15 residues. Germline V gene data show CDR1 as LNHDA and CDR2 as SQIVND (reference sequence). J gave up 5 bases and V 5 bases, and 8 bases lay outside the gene matches. The CDR3 DNA reads as TGTGCCAGTAGTCCCGGACAGGGGGTGCGATATGGCTACACCTTC. This gives the protein CASSPGQGVRYGYTF.

The chain has TRBV19 and TRBJ1-1, with D maybe TRBD1 (5 bases). This CDR3 spans 15 amino acids. Per germline, CDR1 LNHDA and CDR2 SQIVND (reference sequence). Trimming shortened V by 3 bases and J by 1 base, and 12 bases separated the two germline ends. CDR3 DNA sequence: TGTGCCAGTAGTATGGGGGGAGGAAGGAACACTGAAGCTTTCTTT. As protein: CASSMGGGRNTEAFF.

The chain uses TRBV27 and TRBJ2-2; 8 bases are a match to TRBD2. V lost 10 bases and J lost 0; bases outside the gene matches: 7. CDR3 length equals 15 residues. Per the germline V gene, CDR1 is MNHEY and CDR2 is SMNVEV (reference sequence). The CDR3, as DNA: TGTGCCACCAGGGGCGGGGGGACGAACACCGGGGAGCTGTTTTTT. Its protein is CATRGGGTNTGELFF.

The rearrangement links TRBV19 to TRBJ1-5; D may be TRBD1 (6 bases). Germline CDR1 reads LNHDA; CDR2 reads SQIVND (reference sequence). V shed 3 bases and J shed 4 bases, with 22 bases lying between them. CDR3 length: 18 amino acids. The DNA of the CDR3 is TGTGCCAGTAGTATTACCGGACAGAGACGTTTTTGGAATCAGCCCCAGCATTTT. Translated: CASSITGQRRFWNQPQHF.

The chain carries TRBV10-3 and TRBJ2-2; a possible D gene is TRBD1 (6 bases). V gave up 3 bases and J gave up 2 bases, with 10 bases separating them. Germline CDR1 reads ENHRY; CDR2 reads SYGVKD. The CDR3 length is 15 residues. CDR3 DNA sequence: TGTGCCATCAGTGATGGACAGTCTAACACCGGGGAGCTGTTTTTT. It is translated as CAISDGQSNTGELFF.

The rearrangement links TRBV5-1 to TRBJ2-3, with a possible D match to TRBD1 (5 bases). The CDR3 has 17 residues. Germline V gene sequence: CDR1 SGHRS, CDR2 YFSETQ. V lost 2 bases and J 5 bases, leaving 21 bases between the germline ends. The CDR3 DNA follows: TGCGCCAGCAGCTTAGCCATCCCAGGGTTGTCTGGAGATACGCAGTATTTT. Translated, it gives CASSLAIPGLSGDTQYF.

The rearrangement links TRBV30 to TRBJ2-3, with unresolved D. Trimming pared 0 bases from V and 10 bases from J, leaving 8 bases between. Germline assignment: CDR1 GTSNPN and CDR2 SVGIG (reference sequence). The CDR3 is made up of 11 amino acids. The CDR3 coding sequence is TGTGCCTGGAGTGTAGAGGAAGCGCAGTATTTT. Encoded protein: CAWSVEEAQYF.

With respect to this clone: The sample contains more than one DNA sequence encoding this CDR3. The V call is TRBV5-1, the J call TRBJ2-1; TRBD1 matches 9 bases. Trimming at V came to 0 bases and at J to 3 bases, leaving 1 base not matched to a gene. Germline V gene lookup returns CDR1 SGHRS and CDR2 YFSETQ. The CDR3 sequence is 15 residues long. Written as DNA, the CDR3 is TGCGCCAGCAGCTTGGAGGGACAGGGCTACAATGAGCAGTTCTTC. Encoded protein: CASSLEGQGYNEQFF.

The chain joins TRBV7-2 to TRBJ2-7, with D possibly being TRBD1 (5 bases). The V and J ends lost 6 bases and 2 bases respectively, with 17 bases between them. The CDR3 covers 15 residues. CDR1 and CDR2 (germline): SGHTA, FQGNSA. The CDR3 protein is CASRTTSKTAYEQYF. Here the CDR3 DNA reads TGTGCCAGCAGGACGACCTCCAAGACAGCCTACGAGCAGTACTTC.

With regard to this clone: Other DNA sequences in the sample encode the same CDR3. The chain links TRBV5-1 to TRBJ1-2; D is ambiguous. The V gene lost 0 bases and the J gene lost 6 bases, with 12 bases spanning the gap. Germline loops: CDR1 SGHRS, CDR2 YFSETQ. The CDR3 has 14 residues. CDR3 in amino acids: CASSLVEGADGYTF. The CDR3 bases are TGCGCCAGCAGCTTGGTGGAGGGAGCTGATGGCTACACCTTC.

J is TRBJ2-5 and V is TRBV4-1, with 7 bases matching TRBD2. V shed 0 bases, J shed 2 bases, and the junction held 9 bases outside the gene matches. Germline V gene lookup returns CDR1 MGHRA and CDR2 YSYEKL. The CDR3 is 17 residues long. In nucleotides, the CDR3 is TGCGCCAGCAGCCAAGATCCGCGGGGGAGGTGGCAAGAGACCCAGTACTTC. This sequence encodes CASSQDPRGRWQETQYF.

The chain uses TRBV6-1 and TRBJ2-3; D is undetermined. This CDR3 contains 13 residues. V was shortened by 1 base and J by 2 bases, with 4 bases between the two germline ends. Germline values: CDR1 MNHNS, CDR2 SASEGT. The CDR3 loop reads CASSEEHTDTQYF. CDR3 in DNA: TGTGCCAGCAGTGAAGAGCACACAGATACGCAGTATTTT.

The chain combines TRBV9 with TRBJ2-1; TRBD2 matches 8 bases. The germline CDR1 and CDR2 sequences are SGDLS and YYNGEE. V was clipped by 7 bases and J by 4 bases; unmatched bases: 10. The CDR3 runs 15 residues. CDR3 nucleotide sequence: TGTGCCAGCTCCCTCAGCGGGGGCCAATACAATGAGCAGTTCTTC. Amino acids: CASSLSGGQYNEQFF. Looking up the rest from reference TRBV9 and TRBJ2-1 gives the full variable domain: DSGVTQTPKHLITATGQRVTLRCSPRSGDLSVYWYQQSLDQGLQFLIQYYNGEERAKGNILERFSAQQFPDLHSELNLSSLELGDSALYFCASSLSGGQYNEQFFGPGTRLTVL.

V usage is TRBV7-2 and J usage is TRBJ2-2; D perhaps matches TRBD1 (6 bases). Germline CDR1 is SGHTA and CDR2 is FQGNSA. The ends were cut back, 5 bases at V and 6 bases at J, with 13 bases in the middle. The CDR3 length is 14 residues. The CDR3 loop reads CASSTRGGAGELFF. The CDR3 DNA sequence: TGTGCCAGCAGCACCCGAGGGGGAGCCGGGGAGCTGTTTTTT.

This clone was seen only once. The V gene is TRBV30, the J gene TRBJ1-2; D might be TRBD1 (5 bases). This CDR3 contains 13 residues. CDR1 and CDR2 from the germline V gene are GTSNPN and SVGIG (reference sequence). Trimming took 2 bases from V and 4 from J, leaving 11 bases between them. CDR3 nucleotide sequence: TGTGCCTGGAGTCTCGGAAGGGGCTATGGCTACACCTTC. This gives the protein CAWSLGRGYGYTF.

The V gene is TRBV6-2 or TRBV6-3, the J gene TRBJ2-1, with 10 bases lining up with TRBD2. Per the germline V gene, CDR1 is MNHEY and CDR2 is SVGEGT. J was trimmed by 6 bases and V by 6 bases; bases with no gene match: 8. This CDR3 has 15 residues. The CDR3 DNA sequence: TGTGCCAGCAGCACCCCACTAGCGGGGATCAATGAGCAGTTCTTC. As protein: CASSTPLAGINEQFF.

The chain employs TRBV30 and TRBJ1-1, with D unclear. The germline V and J ends were trimmed by 0 bases and 4 bases, with 9 bases remaining between them. The CDR3 is 13 amino acids. Per the germline V gene, CDR1 is GTSNPN and CDR2 is SVGIG (reference sequence). DNA of the CDR3: TGTGCCTGGAGTGTTACCCGGGGCACTGAAGCTTTCTTT. Translation gives CAWSVTRGTEAFF.

The chain couples TRBV28 to TRBJ1-2; the D is unclear. From germline, CDR1 is MDHEN and CDR2 SYDVKM. The CDR3 totals 15 residues. V dropped 1 base and J dropped 4 bases, with 13 bases sitting between them. The CDR3 spells CASSLLSDTLYGYTF. Written as DNA, the CDR3 is TGTGCCAGCAGTTTATTGTCCGACACGCTCTATGGCTACACCTTC.

V is TRBV7-2 and J is TRBJ1-5, with 8 bases identical to TRBD1. V shed 4 bases, J shed 1 base, and the junction held 6 bases outside the gene matches. The V gene's germline CDR1 is SGHTA and CDR2 FQGNSA. The CDR3 has 16 amino acids. This CDR3 is CASSYSGGASNQPQHF. For the CDR3, the DNA is TGTGCCAGCAGCTATTCAGGGGGCGCCAGCAATCAGCCCCAGCATTTT. Drawing the rest from reference TRBV7-2 and TRBJ1-5, the complete variable domain is GAGVSQSPSNKVTEKGKDVELRCDPISGHTALYWYRQSLGQGLEFLIYFQGNSAPDKSGLPSDRFSAERTGGSVSTLTIQRTQQEDSAVYLCASSYSGGASNQPQHFGDGTRLSIL.

V usage is TRBV18 and J usage is TRBJ2-3; 11 bases are a match to TRBD1. The CDR3 has 16 residues. After removal of 4 bases from V and 2 bases from J, the junction contained 5 bases not matched to a gene. The germline V gene has CDR1 KGHSH and CDR2 LQKENI. The CDR3 DNA follows: TGTGCCAGCTCACTCGGGACAGGGGGGATCACAGATACGCAGTATTTT. This encodes CASSLGTGGITDTQYF.

The V call is TRBV3-1 (or the pseudogene TRBV3-2), the J call TRBJ1-6, with TRBD1 as a possible D gene (5 bases). This CDR3 has 19 amino acids. The ends were cut back, 0 bases at V and 0 bases at J, with 15 bases in the middle. Germline V gene data show CDR1 as LGHDT and CDR2 as YNNKEL (reference sequence). CDR3 protein: CASSQENWGGSSYNSPLHF. CDR3 nucleotides: TGTGCCAGCAGCCAAGAAAACTGGGGGGGGAGCTCCTATAATTCACCCCTCCACTTT.

The rearrangement uses TRBV29-1 and TRBJ1-1; 7 nucleotides line up with TRBD1. V gave up 4 bases and J gave up 2 bases; unmatched junction bases: 16. Germline loops: CDR1 SQVTM, CDR2 ANQGSEA. The CDR3 sequence is 17 residues long. The CDR3 sequence is CSVAVSRGVLSNTEAFF. CDR3 coding DNA: TGCAGCGTTGCGGTTTCCAGGGGGGTGTTGAGTAACACTGAAGCTTTCTTT.